A single sample is the source of the 18 T cell receptor beta chains below, sequenced in a study of shared clonotypes between healthy human individuals. Some clones are missing from TCRdb's copy, which holds only in-frame ones; the method was immunoSEQ multiplex PCR. This table holds a few million clones, around 92% found once. Sequencing input: naive CD4+ T cells from PBMCs. The subset is: CD45RA+ positively selected. These receptors originate from a man between 18 and 35 years old in good health. Some clones in this sample may be carry-over from other donors' samples.

This clone occurred a few times. The chain employs TRBV28 and TRBJ1-1, with a weak D call TRBD1 (5 bases). V was cut by 5 bases and J by 0 bases, with 16 bases left in between. The germline V gene has CDR1 MDHEN and CDR2 SYDVKM. The CDR3 sequence is 16 residues long. CDR3 in amino acids: CASSPWGDTLNTEAFF. CDR3 nucleotide sequence: TGTGCCAGCAGTCCCTGGGGGGATACATTGAACACTGAAGCTTTCTTT.

The rearrangement uses TRBV5-6 and TRBJ1-1; 9 bases map to TRBD1. The CDR3 has 15 amino acids. V shed 4 bases, J shed 6 bases, and the junction held 10 bases outside the gene matches. Germline V CDR1 and CDR2: SGHDT, YYEEEE. The CDR3 region is CASSLYPGQGAEAFF. As DNA, the CDR3 is TGTGCCAGCAGCCTTTATCCGGGACAGGGAGCTGAAGCTTTCTTT.

This rearrangement joins TRBV5-1 to TRBJ1-2; unclear D gene. Trimming took 0 bases from V and 0 from J, leaving 6 bases between them. The CDR3 totals 14 residues. Germline loops: CDR1 SGHRS, CDR2 YFSETQ. DNA of the CDR3: TGCGCCAGCAGCTTGGCCTTGACTAACTATGGCTACACCTTC. The encoded protein is CASSLALTNYGYTF.

This clone is a singleton in its sample. V and J are TRBV6-5 and TRBJ2-5; no firm D call. CDR1 is MNHEY, CDR2 SVGAGI, per germline. The ends were cut back, 11 bases at V and 4 bases at J, with 23 bases in the middle. The CDR3 totals 15 residues. DNA of the CDR3: TGTGCCGTATCCCGCGATGTCGTAGGAGCAGAGACCCAGTACTTC. It yields the protein CAVSRDVVGAETQYF.

The CDR3 loop reads CASSQESGTRGGYTF. CDR3 nucleotide sequence: TGTGCCAGCAGCCAAGAGTCCGGGACACGCGGCGGCTACACCTTC. V is TRBV4-2 and J is TRBJ1-2; TRBD1 is a possible D gene (6 bases). CDR3 length: 15 residues. Germline V CDR1 and CDR2: LGHNA, YNFKEQ. Trimming removed 0 bases from V and 8 bases from J, with 16 bases in between.

V gene TRBV4-1 combines with J gene TRBJ1-3; D perhaps matches TRBD1 (5 bases). CDR1 MGHRA and CDR2 YSYEKL come from the germline V gene. This CDR3 has 16 residues. With 8 bases removed from V and 1 base from J, the gap between germline ends came to 18 bases. CDR3 DNA sequence: TGCGCCAGCCAAGAAGGGGCGAGGGGTTCTGGAAACACCATATATTTT. It codes for CASQEGARGSGNTIYF.

This chain links TRBV11-2 with TRBJ2-7; D gene uncertain. Looked up from germline, CDR1 is SGHAT and CDR2 is FQNNGV. The V and J ends lost 5 bases and 8 bases respectively, with 10 bases between them. This CDR3 comprises 11 residues. In nucleotides, the CDR3 is TGTGCCAGCAGCCTCAACTTGCAGCAGTACTTC. This translates into CASSLNLQQYF.

J is TRBJ2-1 and V is TRBV7-2, with D possibly TRBD1 on 5 matching bases. The CDR3 runs to 14 residues. Germline V lookup: CDR1 SGHTA, CDR2 FQGNSA. V gave up 8 bases and J gave up 2 bases, with 13 bases separating them. The CDR3 loop is CASELGQAYNEQFF. CDR3 nucleotides: TGTGCCAGCGAGCTGGGGCAGGCCTACAATGAGCAGTTCTTC.

This sequence joins TRBV11-2 and TRBJ1-1; D possibly corresponds to TRBD1 (6 bases). CDR1 SGHAT and CDR2 FQNNGV come from the germline V gene. Trimming shortened V by 7 bases and J by 5 bases, and 20 bases separated the two germline ends. This CDR3 region has 15 residues. The CDR3, as DNA: TGTGCCAGCACTCTACTTCAGGGGTCTGGAACTGAAGCTTTCTTT. Amino acids: CASTLLQGSGTEAFF. Full variable domain (missing parts from reference TRBV11-2 and TRBJ1-1): EAGVAQSPRYKIIEKRQSVAFWCNPISGHATLYWYQQILGQGPKLLIQFQNNGVVDDSQLPKDRFSAERLKGVDSTLKIQPAKLEDSAVYLCASTLLQGSGTEAFFGQGTRLTVV.

The rearrangement links TRBV19 to TRBJ1-1, with no clear D. The CDR3 runs 16 residues. Germline CDR1 LNHDA, CDR2 SQIVND (reference sequence). Trimming removed 3 bases at V and 2 bases at J, with 16 bases between. CDR3 DNA: TGTGCCAGTAGTATCTATTCGGAGACGCCAAACACTGAAGCTTTCTTT. Protein sequence: CASSIYSETPNTEAFF.

V and J are TRBV19 and TRBJ2-3, with unresolved D. The CDR3 is made up of 14 amino acids. Per germline, CDR1 LNHDA and CDR2 SQIVND (reference sequence). The germline V and J ends were trimmed by 8 bases and 0 bases, with 12 bases remaining between them. The DNA of the CDR3 is TGTGCCAGTGGGTGGGCCCAAAGCACAGATACGCAGTATTTT. It is translated as CASGWAQSTDTQYF.

The chain couples TRBV5-1 to TRBJ2-1, with D maybe TRBD2 (6 bases). CDR1 is SGHRS and CDR2 is YFSETQ in the germline V gene. This CDR3 is built from 14 residues. V lost 6 bases and J lost 3, with 13 bases in between. This chain's CDR3 is CASKQAGIYNEQFF. Here the CDR3 DNA reads TGCGCCAGCAAACAAGCGGGTATCTACAATGAGCAGTTCTTC.

This clone was counted a few times. The gene calls are TRBV12-5 and TRBJ2-1, with 11 bases identical to TRBD2. The CDR3 spans 16 residues. Germline V gene lookup returns CDR1 LGHNT and CDR2 FRNRAP. V gave up 3 bases and J gave up 7 bases; unmatched junction bases: 8. The CDR3 is CASGFVAGGPVNEQFF. DNA of the CDR3: TGTGCTAGTGGTTTCGTAGCGGGAGGGCCAGTTAATGAGCAGTTCTTC.

V and J are TRBV11-2 and TRBJ1-1; D call uncertain. This CDR3 has 14 amino acids. V dropped 2 bases and J dropped 0 bases, with 7 bases sitting between them. Germline lookup yields CDR1 SGHAT and CDR2 FQNNGV. CDR3 amino acids: CASSLYQLNTEAFF. In nucleotides, the CDR3 is TGTGCCAGCAGCTTATACCAGTTGAACACTGAAGCTTTCTTT.

The CDR3 loop is CASSLRGAFDYGYTF. The CDR3 bases are TGCGCCAGCAGCTTGAGAGGGGCCTTCGACTATGGCTACACCTTC. The genes are TRBV5-1 and TRBJ1-2, with D perhaps TRBD1 (5 bases). The CDR3 is 15 amino acids. In germline, CDR1 is SGHRS, CDR2 YFSETQ. V was shortened by 1 base and J by 3 bases, with 13 bases between the two germline ends.

This rearrangement joins TRBV28 to TRBJ2-2; D call uncertain. V lost 5 bases and J 4 bases, leaving 8 bases between the germline ends. Germline-derived CDR1 and CDR2 are MDHEN and SYDVKM. This CDR3 is built from 13 residues. The CDR3 loop is CASSHTGTGELFF. The CDR3 nucleotides are TGTGCCAGCAGTCACACTGGCACCGGGGAGCTGTTTTTT.

The rearrangement uses TRBV19 and TRBJ2-7; possible D gene TRBD1, 6 bases. From germline, CDR1 is LNHDA and CDR2 SQIVND (reference sequence). The length of the CDR3 is 15 residues. Trimming shortened V by 6 bases and J by 2 bases, and 17 bases separated the two germline ends. The CDR3 loop is CASRTQGRGAYEQYF. CDR3 sequence (DNA): TGTGCCAGTAGAACACAGGGAAGAGGGGCCTACGAGCAGTACTTC.

The chain combines TRBV5-4 with TRBJ1-1; the match to TRBD1 covers 10 bases. CDR3 length: 16 amino acids. Germline V gene data show CDR1 as SGHNT and CDR2 as YYREEE (reference sequence). The V segment lost 4 bases and the J segment 4 bases; nucleotides outside the gene matches: 10. This CDR3 reads CASSGPRGQGFTEAFF. In DNA form, the CDR3 reads TGTGCCAGCAGCGGGCCGAGGGGACAGGGGTTCACTGAAGCTTTCTTT.